Sequencing of this T cell receptor (beta chain) was carried out in a study of blood T cell repertoires in COVID-19. The table came from immunoSEQ multiplex PCR; TCRdb's copy has only in-frame clones and leaves some out. The table has 200,000 to 250,000 clones, 85% to 90% seen once; the top ten hold roughly 14%. Germline V gene sequence: CDR1 KGHDR, CDR2 SFDVKD. V lost 3 bases to trimming and J lost 6 bases, with 13 bases between them. The CDR3 length is 14 residues. Ages ranged from roughly 18 to 100 years, with residence in fewer than 25 US areas. The chain has TRBV24-1 and TRBJ1-2, with D uncertain. The receptor's source is a woman aged 50 to 60 with acute COVID-19. Sequenced sample: PBMCs or T cells enriched from blood (not recorded which). CDR3 DNA: TGTGCCACCAGTGATGGAGCATGGGAGGATGGCTACACCTTC. Translated: CATSDGAWEDGYTF.